One T cell receptor (beta chain) is described in this entry. Its antigen is undetermined. These data come from a study of long-term antiretroviral therapy in people with HIV. The CDR3 runs 16 residues. From germline, CDR1 is LNHNV and CDR2 YYDKDF (reference sequence). The V gene lost 0 bases and the J gene lost 3 bases, with 14 bases spanning the gap. With survey level as its setting, the immunoSEQ assay was v3.0. Generated by immunoSEQ multiplex PCR, the TCRdb table keeps only in-frame clones and is missing some. The sample yields around 27,000 clones, about 86% seen once. Regarding the study as a whole: Every time point showed a repertoire led by clones expanded before ART.

Before DNA extraction, about 0.85-10 million cryopreserved PBMC were held in the samples. The chain couples TRBV15 to TRBJ1-1; weak D call: TRBD1 (5 bases). Sequences were derived from unsorted PBMCs, sampled more than 4.4 years after starting antiretroviral therapy. This sequence was found in a man aged 25-40 years with HIV. The CDR3 coding sequence is TGTGCCACCAGCAGAGATCGATCGGCGGGGGACACTGAAGCTTTCTTT. Translation: CATSRDRSAGDTEAFF. Variable domain in full (rest from reference TRBV15 and TRBJ1-1): DAMVIQNPRYQVTQFGKPVTLSCSQTLNHNVMYWYQQKSSQAPKLLFHYYDKDFNNEADTPDNFQSRRPNTSFCFLDIRSPGLGDTAMYLCATSRDRSAGDTEAFFGQGTRLTVV.